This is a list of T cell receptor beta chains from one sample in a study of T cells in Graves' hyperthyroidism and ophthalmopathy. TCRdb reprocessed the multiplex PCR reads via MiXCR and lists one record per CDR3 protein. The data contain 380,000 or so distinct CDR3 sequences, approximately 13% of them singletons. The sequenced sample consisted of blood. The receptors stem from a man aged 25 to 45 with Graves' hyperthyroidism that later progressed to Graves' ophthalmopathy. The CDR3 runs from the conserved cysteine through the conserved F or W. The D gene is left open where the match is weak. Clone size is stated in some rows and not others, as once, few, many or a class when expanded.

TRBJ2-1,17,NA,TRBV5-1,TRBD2,TGCGCCAGCAGCTTGGCGGGGAGCGGGAGCTCCTACAATGAGCAGTTCTTC,CASSLAGSGSSYNEQFF
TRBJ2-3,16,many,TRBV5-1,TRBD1,TGCGCCAGCAGCGTACGACAGGGGGGAAACACAGATACGCAGTATTTT,CASSVRQGGNTDTQYF
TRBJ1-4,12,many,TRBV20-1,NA,TGCAGTGCTGCAGACAGGATTGAAAAACTGTTTTTT,CSAADRIEKLFF
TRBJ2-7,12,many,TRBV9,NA,TGTGCCAGCAGCCCTGGGATGGGGGAGCAGTACTTC,CASSPGMGEQYF
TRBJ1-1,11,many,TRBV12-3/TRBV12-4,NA,TGTGCCAGCAGCAGGGGAACTGAAGCTTTCTTT,CASSRGTEAFF
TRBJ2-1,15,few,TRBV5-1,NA,TGCGCCAGCAGCTACGGGGGAGGCCAATACAATGAGCAGTTCTTC,CASSYGGGQYNEQFF
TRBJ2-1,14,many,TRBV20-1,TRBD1,TGCAGTGCTCCTGCCCAGGGGGCCACCAATGAGCAGTTCTTC,CSAPAQGATNEQFF
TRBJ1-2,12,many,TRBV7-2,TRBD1,TGTGCCAGCACCGACAGGGGGCATGGCTACACCTTC,CASTDRGHGYTF
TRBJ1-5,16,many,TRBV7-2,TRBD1,TGTGCCAGCAGCCCCAGACATGGGACAGTCAATCAGCCCCAGCATTTT,CASSPRHGTVNQPQHF
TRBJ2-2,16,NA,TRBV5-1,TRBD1,TGCGCCAGCAGCTTGGGCCGGGACAGGTGGACCGGGGAGCTGTTTTTT,CASSLGRDRWTGELFF
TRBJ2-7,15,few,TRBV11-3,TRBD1,TGTGCCAGCAACAACGGAAGGACAGGGAAATACGAGCAGTACTTC,CASNNGRTGKYEQYF
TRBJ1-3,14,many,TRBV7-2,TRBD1,TGTGCCAGCAGCCGGACAGGGGGCAAGAACACCATATATTTT,CASSRTGGKNTIYF
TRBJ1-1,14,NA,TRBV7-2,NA,TGTGCCAACAGCTTTTCTTCTATGAACACTGAAGCTTTCTTT,CANSFSSMNTEAFF
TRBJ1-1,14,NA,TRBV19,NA,TGTGCCAGTAGTCCAGACCTGGGGAACACTGAAGCTTTCTTT,CASSPDLGNTEAFF
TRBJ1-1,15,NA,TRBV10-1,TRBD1,TGCGCCAGCGGGGGAACAGGGGGAAGAATCACTGAAGCTTTCTTT,CASGGTGGRITEAFF
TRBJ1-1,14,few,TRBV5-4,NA,TGTGCCAGCAGCGATAGAGTCAGCAACACTGAAGCTTTCTTT,CASSDRVSNTEAFF
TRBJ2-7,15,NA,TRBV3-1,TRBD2,TGTGCCAGCAGCCCCTCATGGGGGGGCTCCTACGAGCAGTACTTC,CASSPSWGGSYEQYF
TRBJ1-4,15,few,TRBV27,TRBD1,TGTGCCAGCAGTTTAGGACAGGGCGGAAGGGAAAAACTGTTTTTT,CASSLGQGGREKLFF
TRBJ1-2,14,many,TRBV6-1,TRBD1,TGTGCCAGCAGTGATCGAGGGGGCCCCTATGGCTACACCTTC,CASSDRGGPYGYTF
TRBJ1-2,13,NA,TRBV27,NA,TGTGCCAGCAGTTTCAGGCCAGAGTATGGCTACACCTTC,CASSFRPEYGYTF
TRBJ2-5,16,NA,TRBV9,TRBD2,TGTGCCAGCAGCGTAGCCAACGGGGGGGGAGAGGAGACCCAGTACTTC,CASSVANGGGEETQYF
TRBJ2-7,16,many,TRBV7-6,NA,TGTGCCAGCAGCTCACTGACAGGCCTCTCAATCTACGAGCAGTACTTC,CASSSLTGLSIYEQYF
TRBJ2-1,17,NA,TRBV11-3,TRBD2,TGTGCCAGCAGCTTAGGCAGCGGGGGGACTTCCTACAATGAGCAGTTCTTC,CASSLGSGGTSYNEQFF
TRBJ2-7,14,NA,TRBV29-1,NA,TGCAGCGTTGTCGATGAGGGGAGCTCCTACGAGCAGTACTTC,CSVVDEGSSYEQYF
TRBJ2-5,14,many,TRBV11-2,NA,TGTGCCAGCAGCTTATGGCCCGTCGGAGAGACCCAGTACTTC,CASSLWPVGETQYF
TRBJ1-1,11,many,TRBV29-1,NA,TGCAGCGTTGGAGTGGTGAGTGAAGCTTTCTTT,CSVGVVSEAFF
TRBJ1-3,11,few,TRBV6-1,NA,TGTGCCAGCGAGCATGGAAACACCATATATTTT,CASEHGNTIYF
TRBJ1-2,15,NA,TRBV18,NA,TGTGCCAGCTCACCCACGGGGGGCGCGTTGAAGGGCTACACCTTC,CASSPTGGALKGYTF
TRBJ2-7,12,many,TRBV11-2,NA,TGTGCCAGCAGCTTCCCGCAATACGAGCAGTACTTC,CASSFPQYEQYF
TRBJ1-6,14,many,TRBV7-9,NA,TGTGCCAGCAGCCCAGGAGGGGTTACGTTCCCCCTCCACTTT,CASSPGGVTFPLHF
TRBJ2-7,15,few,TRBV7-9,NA,TGTGCCAGCAGCGCCCGGGGGCAGGGGCCCGACGAGCAGTACTTC,CASSARGQGPDEQYF
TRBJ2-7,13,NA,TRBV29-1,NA,TGCAGCGTTAAGTCCCCGGGGGCCTACGAGCAGTACTTC,CSVKSPGAYEQYF
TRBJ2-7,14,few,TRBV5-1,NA,TGCGCCAGCAGCTCCCGGGACATCCCCTACGAGCAGTACTTC,CASSSRDIPYEQYF
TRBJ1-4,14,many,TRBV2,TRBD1,TGTGCCAGCAGTGATTTAACAGGGGGGGAAAAACTGTTTTTT,CASSDLTGGEKLFF
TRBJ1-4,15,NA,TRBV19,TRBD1,TGTGCCAGTAAAACAGGGGTGGCGACTAATGAAAAACTGTTTTTT,CASKTGVATNEKLFF
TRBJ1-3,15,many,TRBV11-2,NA,TGTGCCAGCACTCGAACAGGACAGACTGGAAACACCATATATTTT,CASTRTGQTGNTIYF
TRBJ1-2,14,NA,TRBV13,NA,TGTGCCAGCAGCTTAGGGAGCAGGGCTTATGGCTACACCTTC,CASSLGSRAYGYTF
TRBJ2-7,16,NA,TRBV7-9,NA,TGTGCCAGCAGCTTAGTCGCCAGGGGGGCCTCCTACGAGCAGTACTTC,CASSLVARGASYEQYF
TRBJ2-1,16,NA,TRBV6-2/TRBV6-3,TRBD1,TGTGCCAGCAGTTACCTCCACCGGGACAGGGGGAATGAGCAGTTCTTC,CASSYLHRDRGNEQFF
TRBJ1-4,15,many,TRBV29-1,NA,TGCAGCGTTGTAGACGGATCAGCAACTAATGAAAAACTGTTTTTT,CSVVDGSATNEKLFF
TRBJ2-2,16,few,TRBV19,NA,TGTGCCAGTAGTCCCCCACATTGGGGGCCGACCGGAGAGCTGTTTTTT,CASSPPHWGPTGELFF
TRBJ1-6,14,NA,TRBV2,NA,TGTGCCAGCAGCGAAGGACGGTATAATTCACCCCTCCACTTT,CASSEGRYNSPLHF